The 21 T cell receptor beta chains listed next were all sequenced from one sample in a study. TCRdb re-analysed the RT-PCR reads in MiXCR, keeping a single row per CDR3 protein. The data contain approximately 720,000 distinct CDR3 sequences, over 12% of them singletons. The source material was memory CD4+ T cells from blood. These receptors originate from a female donor in good health, serving as a healthy control.

This clonotype has a handful of counts. The J gene is TRBJ2-3, the V gene TRBV20-1; 9 bases line up with TRBD2. The CDR3 consists of 16 residues. In germline, CDR1 is DFQATT, CDR2 SNEGSKA (reference sequence). V trimming: 0 bases; J trimming: 4 bases; junction bases outside the gene matches: 8. CDR3 protein: CSARDLAGRSADTQYF. The CDR3 coding sequence is TGCAGTGCTAGAGATCTAGCGGGAAGGTCTGCAGATACGCAGTATTTT.

The chain uses TRBV7-3 and TRBJ1-2; possible D gene TRBD1, 5 bases. The germline V gene has CDR1 SGHTA and CDR2 FQGTGA. Trimming removed 0 bases from V and 8 bases from J, with 13 bases in between. The CDR3 is 14 residues long. Written as DNA, the CDR3 is TGTGCCAGCAGCTTAACTGGTCAGGGCGAGGGCTACACCTTC. It codes for CASSLTGQGEGYTF.

The chain carries TRBV20-1 and TRBJ2-5; D gene unclear. V lost 2 bases and J 1 base, leaving 8 bases between the germline ends. Germline V gives CDR1 DFQATT, CDR2 SNEGSKA (reference sequence). The CDR3 loop spans 13 amino acids. The CDR3 here is CSARIRSQETQYF. The CDR3 region has the DNA TGCAGTGCTAGAATCAGGTCCCAAGAGACCCAGTACTTC.

This clonotype was counted between two and nine times. The genes are TRBV5-5 and TRBJ2-7; possibly TRBD1 for D (5 bases). The CDR3 is 14 residues long. Trimming stripped 0 bases from V and 3 bases from J, with 10 bases between. Per germline, CDR1 SGHKS and CDR2 YYEKEE (reference sequence). This CDR3 reads CASSLDRIVYEQYF. The CDR3 nucleotides are TGTGCCAGCAGCTTGGACAGGATCGTCTACGAGCAGTACTTC.

In this sample, this clonotype turned up a few times. V usage is TRBV18 and J usage is TRBJ1-1; the match to TRBD1 covers 7 bases. CDR1 is KGHSH and CDR2 is LQKENI in the germline V gene. The CDR3 runs to 15 residues. Losses at the gene ends were 0 bases for V and 4 bases for J; bases not matched to a gene: 5. The CDR3 is CASSPPGAGGTEAFF. For the CDR3, the DNA is TGTGCCAGCTCACCACCGGGGGCAGGGGGCACTGAAGCTTTCTTT.

This clonotype was seen more than once but under ten times. Its ends do not fully match the called genes, so a read error is possible. The chain carries TRBV20-1 and TRBJ2-5; D unresolved. The CDR3 loop spans 12 amino acids. The V gene's germline CDR1 is DFQATT and CDR2 SNEGSKA (reference sequence). As DNA, the CDR3 is TGCAGTGCTAGACCGCACCAGGAGACCCAGTACTTC. This encodes CSARPHQETQYF.

This chain connects TRBV6-6 to TRBJ1-5; 7 nucleotides match TRBD1. Unmatched junction bases numbered 11, after V lost 6 bases and J lost 0 bases. This CDR3 has 17 amino acids. In germline, CDR1 is MNHNY, CDR2 SVGAGI (reference sequence). The CDR3 region has the DNA TGTGCCAGCAGCCCCGCCCGGACAGGTTATAGCAATCAGCCCCAGCATTTT. As protein: CASSPARTGYSNQPQHF.

The rearrangement joins TRBV20-1 to TRBJ2-5; D not certain. The germline gives CDR1 DFQATT, CDR2 SNEGSKA (reference sequence). This CDR3 is 13 amino acids long. V shed 3 bases and J shed 1 base, with 9 bases lying between them. Here the CDR3 DNA reads TGCAGTGCTAGCGTCTACGTCCAAGAGACCCAGTACTTC. It codes for CSASVYVQETQYF.

The chain uses TRBV11-2 and TRBJ2-1, with D tentatively TRBD1 (6 bases). V lost 0 bases to trimming and J lost 7 bases, with 13 bases between them. The CDR3 is 15 residues long. The germline V gene has CDR1 SGHAT and CDR2 FQNNGV. CDR3 sequence reads: CASSLEGATLNEQFF. CDR3 in DNA: TGTGCCAGCAGCTTAGAGGGGGCGACTTTGAATGAGCAGTTCTTC.

There are many counts of this clonotype. This rearrangement joins TRBV6-5 to TRBJ2-7; possible D gene TRBD2, 5 bases. V was clipped by 7 bases and J by 3 bases, with 13 bases between them. Germline V gene lookup returns CDR1 MNHEY and CDR2 SVGAGI. The CDR3 is made up of 13 amino acids. This chain's CDR3 is CASMRAGNYEQYF. The CDR3 region has the DNA TGTGCCAGCATGCGGGCTGGTAACTACGAGCAGTACTTC.

This clonotype was recorded at least ten times. The chain has TRBV5-1 and TRBJ2-4, with 7 bases that match TRBD2. There are 16 residues in the CDR3. V was pared by 1 base and J by 7 bases, with 11 bases of the junction left unmatched. Germline assignment: CDR1 SGHRS and CDR2 YFSETQ. CDR3 sequence reads: CASSLNPSGGLNIQYF. The CDR3 region has the DNA TGCGCCAGCAGCTTGAATCCGTCGGGGGGATTGAACATTCAGTACTTC.

This clonotype turned up a few times. This chain connects TRBV7-9 to TRBJ2-1; 11 nucleotides agree with TRBD1. CDR1 is SEHNR, CDR2 FQNEAQ, per germline (reference sequence). V lost 5 bases and J lost 7; bases outside the gene matches: 10. The CDR3 is 16 amino acids. The chain's CDR3 is CASSPWGQGGHNEQFF. The DNA of the CDR3 is TGTGCCAGCAGCCCGTGGGGACAGGGGGGACATAATGAGCAGTTCTTC.

This clonotype was detected only a few times. The rearrangement uses TRBV27 and TRBJ2-1, with D possibly matching TRBD1 (5 bases). The germline V and J ends were trimmed by 5 bases and 6 bases, with 14 bases remaining between them. Germline assignment: CDR1 MNHEY and CDR2 SMNVEV (reference sequence). CDR3 size: 14 residues. The CDR3 loop is CASSQGSRPNEQFF. The CDR3 DNA reads TGTGCCAGCAGTCAGGGAAGCCGCCCCAATGAGCAGTTCTTC.

This clonotype was recorded a few times. This chain connects TRBV13 to TRBJ2-3; tentative D call: TRBD1 (5 bases). This CDR3 is built from 13 residues. Per the germline V gene, CDR1 is PRHDT and CDR2 is FYEKMQ (reference sequence). Deletions cut 9 bases from V and 1 base from J, with 11 bases between. The CDR3 region has the DNA TGTGCCAGTAAGATCAGGGGCACAGATACGCAGTATTTT. It codes for CASKIRGTDTQYF.

This clonotype was recorded many times. V usage is TRBV29-1 and J usage is TRBJ2-1; D may be TRBD1 (6 bases). CDR1 SQVTM and CDR2 ANQGSEA come from the germline V gene. This CDR3 has 11 amino acids. Trimming took off 7 bases at V and 12 bases at J, with 16 bases between the two ends. The CDR3 loop is CSGGPSGGQFF. In DNA, the CDR3 is TGCAGCGGGGGGCCGTCTGGGGGGCAGTTCTTC.

The chain carries TRBV30 and TRBJ2-7, with a weak D call TRBD2 (5 bases). V shed 3 bases and J shed 0 bases, with 12 bases lying between them. CDR3 length: 14 amino acids. CDR1 is GTSNPN, CDR2 SVGIG, per germline (reference sequence). This CDR3 is CAWRYNDYSYEQYF. CDR3 sequence (DNA): TGTGCCTGGAGGTATAACGACTACTCCTACGAGCAGTACTTC.

This clonotype has ten or more counts. The V call is TRBV5-5, the J call TRBJ2-7, with D uncertain. This CDR3 is built from 13 residues. V lost 0 bases, J lost 2 bases, and 6 bases lay in between. CDR1 SGHKS and CDR2 YYEKEE come from the germline V gene (reference sequence). The CDR3 is CASSLGEPYEQYF. Here the CDR3 DNA reads TGTGCCAGCAGCTTGGGGGAACCCTACGAGCAGTACTTC.

Concerning this clonotype itself: It may be a read error: a sequence one base away is much more abundant. The chain links TRBV2 to TRBJ1-1; D ambiguous. Germline V gene lookup returns CDR1 SNHLY and CDR2 FYNNEI. Trimming left V 6 bases short and J 0 bases short, with 8 bases between. The CDR3 length is 13 residues. In DNA, the CDR3 is TGTGCCAGCAGATACAGCATGAACACTGAAGCTTTCTTT. Its protein is CASRYSMNTEAFF. Supplemented by reference TRBV2 and TRBJ1-1, the full variable domain reads EPEVTQTPSHQVTQMGQEVILRCVPISNHLYFYWYRQILGQKVEFLVSFYNNEISEKSEIFDDQFSVERPDGSNFTLKIRSTKLEDSAMYFCASRYSMNTEAFFGQGTRLTVV.

This clonotype occurred many times. The J gene is TRBJ2-1, the V gene TRBV10-3; 12 positions agree with TRBD2. The CDR3 spans 16 residues. Unmatched junction bases numbered 10, after V lost 5 bases and J lost 8 bases. Germline CDR1 is ENHRY and CDR2 is SYGVKD. DNA of the CDR3: TGTGCCATCAGTAACTCTAGCGGGAGGGCCTTCGATGAGCAGTTCTTC. Residues: CAISNSSGRAFDEQFF.

V gene TRBV18 combines with J gene TRBJ1-2; D ambiguous. This CDR3 region has 13 residues. V was clipped by 0 bases and J by 13 bases, with 15 bases between them. The germline gives CDR1 KGHSH, CDR2 LQKENI. As DNA, the CDR3 is TGTGCCAGCTCACCACCGGGTATTCGGTGGAGCACCTTC. It specifies CASSPPGIRWSTF.

This clonotype was picked up many times. The CDR3 here is CASSLGQGGKTQYF. CDR3 DNA: TGTGCCAGCAGTCTCGGACAGGGAGGGAAAACCCAGTACTTC. The rearrangement joins TRBV6-6 to TRBJ2-5, with a tentative D call TRBD1 (8 bases). The CDR3 has 14 residues. The germline V gene encodes CDR1 MNHNY and CDR2 SVGAGI (reference sequence). Deletions cut 5 bases from V and 8 bases from J, with 18 bases between.